This is a list of T cell receptor beta chains from one sample in a study of shared clonotypes between healthy human individuals. TCRdb keeps only in-frame clones here, not all; method: immunoSEQ multiplex PCR. The sample holds fewer than 400,000 clones, roughly 70% seen once. Sequenced sample: memory CD4+ T cells sorted from blood. The receptors originated from a man between 25 and 39 years old in good health. Each CDR3 is given with its conserved first and last residue. Each record gives: D gene, V gene, J gene, clone size, CDR3 DNA, CDR3 protein. D genes are given only for firm matches. Clone size is shown for a subset of rows, as once, few, many or a class of expanded clone.

d_call: TRBD1
v_call: TRBV5-5
j_call: TRBJ2-7
clone_size: -
cdr3_nt: TGTGCCAGCAGCTTGGTGGGACAGAGCATGGTCGAGCAGTACTTC
cdr3_aa: CASSLVGQSMVEQYF

d_call: -
v_call: TRBV28
j_call: TRBJ1-2
clone_size: -
cdr3_nt: TGTGCCAGCAGTTTAGGACAGAATGGCTACACCTTC
cdr3_aa: CASSLGQNGYTF

d_call: -
v_call: TRBV7-9
j_call: TRBJ2-1
clone_size: -
cdr3_nt: TGTGCCAGCAGCACCAGCGGGCCCGAGAATGAGCAGTTCTTC
cdr3_aa: CASSTSGPENEQFF

d_call: TRBD2
v_call: TRBV6-6
j_call: TRBJ2-5
clone_size: -
cdr3_nt: TGTGCCAGCAGTCTCGGACTAGCGGGAGGTGAAGAGACCCAGTACTTC
cdr3_aa: CASSLGLAGGEETQYF

d_call: TRBD1
v_call: TRBV5-1
j_call: TRBJ2-3
clone_size: -
cdr3_nt: TGCGCCAGCAGCTGGGGACAGAGCACAGATACGCAGTATTTT
cdr3_aa: CASSWGQSTDTQYF

d_call: -
v_call: TRBV28
j_call: TRBJ1-4
clone_size: -
cdr3_nt: TGTGCCAGCAGTTTGGGGGAAAAACTGTTTTTT
cdr3_aa: CASSLGEKLFF

d_call: TRBD1
v_call: TRBV2
j_call: TRBJ2-5
clone_size: -
cdr3_nt: TGTGCCAGCAGGAAAGACAGGGGCGAGGAGACCCAGTACTTC
cdr3_aa: CASRKDRGEETQYF

d_call: -
v_call: TRBV10-3
j_call: TRBJ1-1
clone_size: few
cdr3_nt: TGTGCCACAATCGGGCCGGACACTGAAGCTTTCTTT
cdr3_aa: CATIGPDTEAFF

d_call: -
v_call: TRBV11-3
j_call: TRBJ2-7
clone_size: -
cdr3_nt: TGTGCCAGCAGCTTAGATTCAGGCGCCGGATCCCACGAGCAGTACTTC
cdr3_aa: CASSLDSGAGSHEQYF

d_call: -
v_call: TRBV7-9
j_call: TRBJ2-1
clone_size: -
cdr3_nt: TGTGCCAGCAGCCCCAAATTGAGTCCTGAGCAGTTCTTC
cdr3_aa: CASSPKLSPEQFF

d_call: -
v_call: TRBV11-2
j_call: TRBJ1-5
clone_size: -
cdr3_nt: TGTGCCAGCAGCTTAGTGGGGGGGGATCAGCCCCAGCATTTT
cdr3_aa: CASSLVGGDQPQHF

d_call: -
v_call: TRBV28
j_call: TRBJ1-2
clone_size: -
cdr3_nt: TGTGCCAGCAGTCTACAGGGCCGATATGGCTACACCTTC
cdr3_aa: CASSLQGRYGYTF

d_call: -
v_call: TRBV5-4
j_call: TRBJ2-2
clone_size: -
cdr3_nt: TGTGCCAGCAGGTCGGCACCAACCGGGGAGCTGTTTTTT
cdr3_aa: CASRSAPTGELFF

d_call: TRBD1
v_call: TRBV5-5
j_call: TRBJ1-2
clone_size: -
cdr3_nt: TGTGCCAGCACCCCAAGGACAGGGGACCCCTATGGCTACACCTTC
cdr3_aa: CASTPRTGDPYGYTF

d_call: -
v_call: TRBV19
j_call: TRBJ1-2
clone_size: once
cdr3_nt: TGTGCCAGTACCATACAGTGGGGGGCCAATGGCTACACCTTC
cdr3_aa: CASTIQWGANGYTF

d_call: -
v_call: TRBV5-4
j_call: TRBJ1-5
clone_size: -
cdr3_nt: TGTGCCAGCAGCTTGGGGGTAAGCAATCAGCCCCAGCATTTT
cdr3_aa: CASSLGVSNQPQHF

d_call: -
v_call: TRBV2
j_call: TRBJ1-5
clone_size: -
cdr3_nt: TGTGCCAGCAGTGTGGACGGCCATAGCAATCAGCCCCAGCATTTT
cdr3_aa: CASSVDGHSNQPQHF

d_call: TRBD1
v_call: TRBV2
j_call: TRBJ2-3
clone_size: -
cdr3_nt: TGTGCCAGCAGCAAACAGGGGATCACAGATACGCAGTATTTT
cdr3_aa: CASSKQGITDTQYF

d_call: -
v_call: TRBV9
j_call: TRBJ2-3
clone_size: -
cdr3_nt: TGTGCCAGCAGCGTAGCTAATAGCGGCGCAGATACGCAGTATTTT
cdr3_aa: CASSVANSGADTQYF

d_call: -
v_call: TRBV5-1
j_call: TRBJ2-7
clone_size: -
cdr3_nt: TGCGCCAGCAGCTCTTCAGGCTTCTACGAGCAGTACTTC
cdr3_aa: CASSSSGFYEQYF

d_call: TRBD2
v_call: TRBV7-2
j_call: TRBJ2-3
clone_size: -
cdr3_nt: TGTGCCAGCAGCTTACCAGGTGGTAGCGGGAGGTCTGGCACAGATACGCAGTATTTT
cdr3_aa: CASSLPGGSGRSGTDTQYF